Included here is one T cell receptor beta chain sequence, with context. The target antigen is unknown. This CDR3 has 14 amino acids. CDR1 and CDR2 from the germline V gene are SNHLY and FYNNEI. Losses at the gene ends were 6 bases for V and 7 bases for J; bases not matched to a gene: 9. These data come from a study of Ad26.COV2.S vaccination and SARS-CoV-2 variants. As to treatment: 15 to 20 received Ad26.COV2.S at low or high dose, single or two shots; a few received placebo; per-sample allocation not given. All samples were drawn on day 63, counting from the first vaccine or placebo injection. As its vector, the vaccine had Ad26, which expressed Wuhan-strain SARS-CoV-2 spike. Assay used: immunoSEQ multiplex PCR; TCRdb lists only in-frame clones, some missing. The sample yields 320,000 or so clones, 90% seen once. Study results and caveats: Vaccine and placebo groups showed comparable non-spike TCR breadth.

J is TRBJ1-5 and V is TRBV2; TRBD1 agrees at 7 bases. The source is a person aged 18-60 years who received the Ad26.COV2.S COVID-19 vaccine or a placebo. Sequenced material: peripheral blood, taken in a trial of Ad26.COV2.S vaccine versus placebo. CDR3 bases: TGTGCCAGCAGCTGGACAGGACCCCAACAGCCCCAGCATTTT. Residues: CASSWTGPQQPQHF.